One and the same sample provided the 25 T cell receptor beta chains below, sequenced in a study of T cell repertoires in cytomegalovirus infection. These receptors have no identified antigens. TCRdb independently ran MiXCR on the reads; one entry per CDR3 protein. The sample carries a few hundred thousand distinct CDR3 sequences, 42% recorded once. Sequencing used cultured PBMCs, obtained from culture after CMV antigen stimulation. All receptors come from a human donor in good health (CMV status not recorded). Some clones in this sample may be carry-over from other donors' samples.

The chain combines TRBV10-2 with TRBJ1-4; 7 bases line up with TRBD1. V shed 7 bases and J 6 bases; nucleotides not matched to a gene: 11. This CDR3 is 15 amino acids long. CDR1 WSHSY and CDR2 SAAADI come from the germline V gene. The CDR3 sequence is CASMGSGQGDEKLFF. CDR3 DNA sequence: TGCGCCAGCATGGGGAGCGGGCAGGGGGATGAAAAACTGTTTTTT.

V gene TRBV10-3 combines with J gene TRBJ2-7; D tentatively fits TRBD1 or TRBD2 (6 bases each). Germline loops: CDR1 ENHRY, CDR2 SYGVKD. CDR3 length equals 13 residues. Trimming left V 3 bases short and J 1 base short, with 7 bases between. The CDR3 sequence is CAISEGGSYEQYF. The CDR3 nucleotides are TGTGCCATCAGTGAAGGGGGGTCCTACGAGCAGTACTTC.

This sequence joins TRBV20-1 and TRBJ1-2; 7 nucleotides match TRBD1. Per germline, CDR1 DFQATT and CDR2 SNEGSKA (reference sequence). V shed 5 bases and J 2 bases; nucleotides not matched to a gene: 11. The CDR3 runs 15 residues. As DNA, the CDR3 is TGCAGTGCTGGACTCGGACAGGACTACAACTATGGCTACACCTTC. This translates into CSAGLGQDYNYGYTF.

This chain connects TRBV2 to TRBJ1-6; 7 bases agree with TRBD1. This CDR3 is 14 amino acids long. J gave up 10 bases and V 0 bases, and 3 bases lay outside the gene matches. CDR1 and CDR2 from the germline V gene are SNHLY and FYNNEI. CDR3 DNA sequence: TGTGCCAGCAGTGAAGCAGGGGGCGAATCACCCCTCCACTTT. The encoded protein is CASSEAGGESPLHF.

The rearrangement uses TRBV7-6 and TRBJ2-7, with 8 bases fitting TRBD2. Germline CDR1 and CDR2: SGHVS and FNYEAQ. The CDR3 extends over 16 amino acids. Trimming at V came to 4 bases and at J to 0 bases, leaving 8 bases not matched to a gene. The CDR3 region is CASSSRLAPRSYEQYF. The CDR3, as DNA: TGTGCCAGCAGCTCCAGACTAGCGCCCCGCTCCTACGAGCAGTACTTC. The full variable domain, with the rest looked up from reference TRBV7-6 and TRBJ2-7, is GAGVSQSPRYKVTKRGQDVALRCDPISGHVSLYWYRQALGQGPEFLTYFNYEAQQDKSGLPNDRFSAERPEGSISTLTIQRTEQRDSAMYRCASSSRLAPRSYEQYFGPGTRLTVT.

V usage is TRBV6-2 or TRBV6-3 and J usage is TRBJ1-1, with a weak D call TRBD1 (5 bases). This CDR3 has 13 residues. Per the germline V gene, CDR1 is MNHEY and CDR2 is SVGEGT. V dropped 2 bases and J dropped 4 bases, with 8 bases sitting between them. The CDR3 protein is CASSYTGVTEAFF. Written as DNA, the CDR3 is TGTGCCAGCAGTTACACAGGTGTCACTGAAGCTTTCTTT.

In its sample, this clonotype was seen a few times. The V call is TRBV7-9, the J call TRBJ2-7; D is unclear. Trimming left V 5 bases short and J 6 bases short, with 8 bases between. Germline V gene lookup returns CDR1 SEHNR and CDR2 FQNEAQ (reference sequence). The CDR3 is 11 amino acids. The CDR3 DNA reads TGTGCCAGCAGCCGCGGCCTCGAGCAGTACTTC. Its protein is CASSRGLEQYF.

The chain combines TRBV19 with TRBJ2-1; D call uncertain. This CDR3 spans 15 amino acids. Germline V gene sequence: CDR1 LNHDA, CDR2 SQIVND (reference sequence). Trimming took 2 bases from V and 0 from J, leaving 8 bases between them. CDR3 nucleotide sequence: TGTGCCAGTAGTATATCGGCAGGCTCCTACAATGAGCAGTTCTTC. Translated: CASSISAGSYNEQFF.

This clonotype has a handful of counts. The V gene is TRBV12-3 or TRBV12-4, the J gene TRBJ1-4; no clear D gene. This CDR3 is built from 10 residues. V was trimmed by 6 bases and J by 7 bases, leaving 3 bases between them. CDR3 sequence (DNA): TGTGCCAGCAGAGGTGAAAAACTGTTTTTT. Protein: CASRGEKLFF.

The chain recombines TRBV12-3 or TRBV12-4 with TRBJ2-7, with D possibly TRBD2 on 6 matching bases. V dropped 3 bases and J dropped 6 bases, with 12 bases sitting between them. CDR3 length: 13 residues. CDR3 sequence reads: CASSFVGGTEQYF. The CDR3 DNA follows: TGTGCCAGCAGTTTCGTAGGAGGGACCGAGCAGTACTTC.

This clonotype came up a few times. The chain combines TRBV7-2 with TRBJ2-5, with TRBD2 as a possible D gene (5 bases). Trimming stripped 2 bases from V and 0 bases from J, with 13 bases between. The CDR3 spans 16 residues. Germline assignment: CDR1 SGHTA and CDR2 FQGNSA. CDR3 protein: CASSLNGVGYQETQYF. The CDR3 coding sequence is TGTGCCAGCAGCTTAAACGGGGTAGGGTACCAAGAGACCCAGTACTTC.

The table lists this clonotype with a count of one. The chain couples TRBV3-1 to TRBJ1-1; TRBD1 aligns across 8 bases. Germline loops: CDR1 LGHDT, CDR2 YNNKEL (reference sequence). The junction had 7 bases not matched to a gene; V was cut back by 7 bases and J by 3 bases. CDR3 size: 14 residues. The CDR3 loop is CASTQGADYTEAFF. The CDR3 DNA sequence: TGTGCCAGCACCCAGGGGGCAGATTACACTGAAGCTTTCTTT.

The CDR3 nucleotides are TGTGCCAGCAGCTTAGGGTCGGGAGGTCTTTCCAATGAGCAGTTCTTC. Protein product: CASSLGSGGLSNEQFF. The chain links TRBV7-8 to TRBJ2-1; 7 nucleotides match TRBD2. This CDR3 is built from 16 residues. J was trimmed by 6 bases and V by 1 base; bases with no gene match: 9. The germline gives CDR1 SGHVS, CDR2 FQNEAQ.

Only a few counts were recorded for this clonotype. Here the CDR3 DNA reads TGTGCCAGTAGTGGGGCGGGAGGGCCCTACGAGCAGTACTTC. Its translation is CASSGAGGPYEQYF. The chain joins TRBV6-2 or TRBV6-3 to TRBJ2-7, with 9 bases aligning to TRBD2. Trimming at V came to 9 bases and at J to 2 bases, leaving 8 bases not matched to a gene. This CDR3 contains 14 residues. Germline CDR1 reads MNHEY; CDR2 reads SVGEGT.

The CDR3 coding sequence is TGCAGTGCTAGCGAGGCTAGCGGGAGTGCAGATACGCAGTATTTT. Its translation: CSASEASGSADTQYF. The V and J genes are TRBV20-1 and TRBJ2-3, with TRBD2 identical over 10 bases. V shed 3 bases, J shed 4 bases, and the junction held 7 bases outside the gene matches. Looked up from germline, CDR1 is DFQATT and CDR2 is SNEGSKA (reference sequence). The CDR3 consists of 15 residues.

There are a few counts of this clonotype. The CDR3 spells CASSLAWTRGPQETQYF. CDR3 DNA: TGTGCCAGCAGCTTAGCGTGGACTAGGGGGCCACAAGAGACCCAGTACTTC. The chain uses TRBV7-2 and TRBJ2-5; D possibly uses TRBD1 or TRBD2 (7 bases each). The CDR3 covers 17 residues. V was trimmed by 0 bases and J by 2 bases, leaving 16 bases between them. Germline V gene lookup returns CDR1 SGHTA and CDR2 FQGNSA. Together with reference TRBV7-2 and TRBJ2-5, the CDR3 gives the full variable domain: GAGVSQSPSNKVTEKGKDVELRCDPISGHTALYWYRQSLGQGLEFLIYFQGNSAPDKSGLPSDRFSAERTGGSVSTLTIQRTQQEDSAVYLCASSLAWTRGPQETQYFGPGTRLLVL.

This clonotype was observed a handful of times. V is TRBV11-3 and J is TRBJ2-3, with TRBD2 matching over 10 bases. CDR3 length: 15 amino acids. Germline lookup yields CDR1 SGHNT and CDR2 YENEEA. The junction had 2 bases not matched to a gene; V was cut back by 5 bases and J by 0 bases. This chain's CDR3 is CASSKLAGSTDTQYF. CDR3 nucleotides: TGTGCCAGCAGCAAACTAGCGGGGAGCACAGATACGCAGTATTTT.

This chain connects TRBV18 to TRBJ1-1; weak D call: TRBD1 (5 bases). Germline loops: CDR1 KGHSH, CDR2 LQKENI. Between the trimmed V and J ends, which lost 5 bases and 2 bases, there was a span of 9 bases. The CDR3 contains 13 residues. CDR3 residues: CASSADSNTEAFF. DNA of the CDR3: TGTGCCAGCTCAGCCGACAGTAACACTGAAGCTTTCTTT.

The rearrangement uses TRBV6-6 and TRBJ1-5; tentatively, D is TRBD1 (5 bases). Germline V gene lookup returns CDR1 MNHNY and CDR2 SVGAGI (reference sequence). The CDR3 has 16 residues. V lost 0 bases, J lost 9 bases, and 18 bases lay in between. CDR3: CASSYSPGLSDLPQHF. The CDR3 coding sequence is TGTGCCAGCAGTTACTCGCCAGGGTTGTCGGATCTGCCCCAGCATTTT.

The genes are TRBV6-6 and TRBJ2-2; TRBD2 is a possible D gene (5 bases). V shed 6 bases and J shed 5 bases, with 16 bases lying between them. Germline V gene data show CDR1 as MNHNY and CDR2 as SVGAGI (reference sequence). This CDR3 is 15 amino acids long. DNA for the CDR3: TGTGCCAGCAGCCCGCAAGGAACGGGGACCGGGGAGCTGTTTTTT. It is translated as CASSPQGTGTGELFF.

The table lists this clonotype with a count of one. The V gene is TRBV7-9, the J gene TRBJ2-7; 8 nucleotides match TRBD1. Germline V gene lookup returns CDR1 SEHNR and CDR2 FQNEAQ (reference sequence). V lost 3 bases and J lost 7; bases outside the gene matches: 11. This CDR3 contains 15 residues. The CDR3 DNA follows: TGTGCCAGCAGCTTCCCGGACAGGGCCATGGTGGAGCAGTACTTC. It is translated as CASSFPDRAMVEQYF. The full variable domain, rest sourced from reference TRBV7-9 and TRBJ2-7, is DTGVSQNPRHKITKRGQNVTFRCDPISEHNRLYWYRQTLGQGPEFLTYFQNEAQLEKSRLLSDRFSAERPKGSFSTLEIQRTEQGDSAMYLCASSFPDRAMVEQYFGPGTRLTVT.

This clonotype appeared once. The V and J genes are TRBV5-4 and TRBJ2-2, with D perhaps TRBD1 (6 bases). The germline V gene encodes CDR1 SGHNT and CDR2 YYREEE (reference sequence). This CDR3 is built from 17 residues. Trimming took 6 bases from V and 4 from J, leaving 22 bases between them. The CDR3 DNA reads TGTGCCAGCAACGGGACACTCTGTGACCCGTGCACCGGGGAGCTGTTTTTT. This gives the protein CASNGTLCDPCTGELFF.

The chain is built from TRBV27 and TRBJ2-7, with D possibly TRBD2 on 7 matching bases. Trimming left V 5 bases short and J 2 bases short, with 25 bases between. CDR1 is MNHEY, CDR2 SMNVEV, per germline (reference sequence). This CDR3 has 18 residues. The CDR3: CASSPPGGLGKLTYEQYF. The DNA of the CDR3 is TGTGCCAGCAGTCCCCCCGGGGGGCTCGGGAAACTTACCTACGAGCAGTACTTC.

This clonotype has more than one count but fewer than ten. The rearrangement joins TRBV7-2 to TRBJ1-5; the match to TRBD1 covers 7 bases. The J segment lost 0 bases and the V segment lost 2 bases, leaving 7 bases of the junction unmatched. CDR3 length: 17 residues. Germline V gene sequence: CDR1 SGHTA, CDR2 FQGNSA. CDR3 nucleotides: TGTGCCAGCAGCTTATATGAGACAGGGTATAGCAATCAGCCCCAGCATTTT. Translated: CASSLYETGYSNQPQHF. Based on the CDR3 plus reference TRBV7-2 and TRBJ1-5, the full variable domain is GAGVSQSPSNKVTEKGKDVELRCDPISGHTALYWYRQSLGQGLEFLIYFQGNSAPDKSGLPSDRFSAERTGGSVSTLTIQRTQQEDSAVYLCASSLYETGYSNQPQHFGDGTRLSIL.

This clonotype has at least ten counts. The J gene is TRBJ1-1, the V gene TRBV6-4; 7 positions agree with TRBD1. The CDR3 runs to 13 residues. Germline V gene lookup returns CDR1 MRHNA and CDR2 SNTAGT. V shed 6 bases and J 1 base; nucleotides not matched to a gene: 2. This CDR3 reads CASRRTGNTEAFF. The DNA of the CDR3 is TGTGCCAGCAGGAGGACAGGGAACACTGAAGCTTTCTTT.